What follows describes a single T cell receptor beta chain. Losses at the gene ends were 6 bases for V and 2 bases for J; bases not matched to a gene: 1. This CDR3 has 13 amino acids. Looked up from germline, CDR1 is MNHNS and CDR2 is SASEGT. These data come from a study of cytomegalovirus exposure and HLA in healthy donors. The primer mix had 60 Vbeta and 13 Jbeta primers. Sequenced by immunoSEQ multiplex PCR; TCRdb stores in-frame clones only, minus some. Of roughly 100,000 clones detected, 60% to 85% appear once; the ten largest clones hold 2.5% to 3%. Sequencing was performed on PBMCs. The chain couples TRBV6-1 to TRBJ2-7; 10 positions match TRBD1. This clonotype was sampled from a male donor in good health and CMV-seropositive. The CDR3 DNA follows: TGTGCCAGCAGGGGGACAGGGGCCTACGAGCAGTACTTC. Amino acids: CASRGTGAYEQYF.